A selection of T cell receptor beta chains follows, all from one sample in a study of T cells in Graves' hyperthyroidism and ophthalmopathy. TCRdb used MiXCR to reprocess the multiplex PCR reads, holding one entry per CDR3 protein. The table lists just under 750,000 distinct CDR3 sequences, roughly a third of them singletons. Sample: blood. The receptors here all came from a woman between 35 and 50 years old with Graves' hyperthyroidism. CDR3s include the opening cysteine and the closing phenylalanine or tryptophan. Fields, in order: J gene, D gene, clone size, V gene, CDR3 protein, CDR3 DNA. A D gene is named only where the DNA matches it firmly. Some rows have no size entry. The others give once, few or many, or a class for an expanded clone.

TRBJ1-2 TRBD1 many TRBV19 CASSFTGDYGYTF TGTGCCAGCAGCTTCACAGGGGACTATGGCTACACCTTC
TRBJ2-5 . . TRBV28 CATLGPLSETQYF TGTGCCACCCTTGGCCCCCTAAGTGAGACCCAGTACTTC
TRBJ1-1 . once TRBV11-2 CASSPVTGGPPAEAFF TGTGCCAGCAGCCCCGTTACGGGAGGCCCACCGGCTGAAGCTTTCTTT
TRBJ1-1 TRBD1 . TRBV7-8 CAWSWGQGGTEAFF TGTGCCTGGAGTTGGGGGCAGGGGGGTACTGAAGCTTTCTTT
TRBJ1-2 . . TRBV11-1 CASSSFDNSGYTF TGTGCCAGCAGCTCTTTCGACAACTCGGGCTACACCTTC
TRBJ1-3 . few TRBV6-5 CASSFKGLSGNTIYF TGTGCCAGCAGTTTTAAAGGGCTTTCGGGAAACACCATATATTTT
TRBJ2-3 . . TRBV7-9 CASSIQVTDTQYF TGTGCCAGCAGTATACAGGTGACAGATACGCAGTATTTT
TRBJ2-5 . many TRBV7-9 CASSVMEAETQYF TGTGCCAGCAGCGTCATGGAGGCGGAGACCCAGTACTTC
TRBJ2-7 . . TRBV4-1 CASSHPGVSVYEQYF TGCGCCAGCAGCCACCCAGGGGTCTCCGTCTACGAGCAGTACTTC
TRBJ2-7 . . TRBV29-1 CSGEWGSNEQYF TGCAGCGGGGAATGGGGTTCCAATGAGCAGTACTTC
TRBJ2-7 . many TRBV7-9 CASSLEVIYEQYF TGTGCCAGCAGCTTGGAGGTTATCTACGAGCAGTACTTC
TRBJ2-7 TRBD1 . TRBV20-1 CSAKAGTGRIYEQYF TGCAGTGCTAAAGCGGGGACAGGGCGAATCTACGAGCAGTACTTC
TRBJ1-1 . . TRBV6-2/TRBV6-3 CASTRPENTEAFF TGTGCCAGCACCCGGCCCGAGAACACTGAAGCTTTCTTT
TRBJ2-5 . many TRBV19 CASTLGETQYF TGTGCCAGTACCCTGGGAGAGACCCAGTACTTC
TRBJ1-5 . few TRBV27 CASSSLKNQPQHF TGTGCCAGCAGTTCTCTCAAAAATCAGCCCCAGCATTTT
TRBJ2-5 . . TRBV4-3 CASSNRLGAAKKTQYF TGCGCCAGCAGCAACAGACTAGGGGCGGCGAAAAAGACCCAGTACTTC
TRBJ2-7 TRBD1 many TRBV4-3 CASSQDRGYEQYF TGTGCCAGCAGCCAAGACAGGGGATACGAGCAGTACTTC
TRBJ1-2 TRBD1 few TRBV11-2 CASSFQGVGYGYTF TGTGCCAGCAGCTTTCAGGGGGTGGGCTATGGCTACACCTTC
TRBJ1-1 . . TRBV7-9 CASSSRPSEAFF TGTGCCAGCAGCTCCAGGCCGTCTGAAGCTTTCTTT
TRBJ2-7 . . TRBV28 CASKLDYEQYF TGTGCCAGCAAATTAGACTACGAGCAGTACTTC
TRBJ1-2 . few TRBV10-1 CASSSGQTNYGYTF TGCGCCAGCAGTTCTGGACAGACTAACTATGGCTACACCTTC
TRBJ2-5 . . TRBV7-9 CASSISEVQETQYF TGTGCCAGCAGCATTAGCGAGGTTCAAGAGACCCAGTACTTC
TRBJ2-3 TRBD2 . TRBV10-1 CASNSGTITDTQYF TGCGCCAGCAATAGCGGGACCATCACAGATACGCAGTATTTT
TRBJ2-7 TRBD2 many TRBV6-5 CASSYSSQPSGVEQYF TGTGCCAGCAGTTACTCGAGTCAGCCTAGCGGGGTCGAGCAGTACTTC
TRBJ2-6 . . TRBV6-5 CASSYDMSAKILSSGANVLTF TGTGCCAGCAGTTACGACATGTCGGCCAAAATTCTTAGCTCTGGGGCCAACGTCCTGACTTTC
TRBJ2-7 TRBD2 few TRBV28 CASSKTGGSSPYEQYF TGTGCCAGCAGCAAAACGGGGGGATCGAGCCCCTACGAGCAGTACTTC
TRBJ2-7 . few TRBV6-5 CASSSEQTLLGRQYF TGTGCCAGCAGTTCTGAGCAGACCCTTTTAGGGAGGCAGTACTTC
TRBJ1-1 TRBD1 many TRBV7-9 CASSLQGAQGPTEAFF TGTGCCAGCAGCTTGCAGGGGGCGCAAGGGCCCACTGAAGCTTTCTTT
TRBJ2-5 . . TRBV10-3 CASSYSWFTGAYGETQYF TGTGCCAGCAGTTACTCGTGGTTCACGGGAGCCTACGGGGAGACCCAGTACTTC
TRBJ1-1 . few TRBV6-6 CASSSTINSQLLGTEAFF TGTGCCAGCAGTTCCACGATCAATTCACAGCTGCTCGGCACTGAAGCTTTCTTT
TRBJ2-7 TRBD2 . TRBV9 CASSAGGTGAYEQYF TGTGCCAGCAGCGCCGGGGGGACGGGAGCCTACGAGCAGTACTTC
TRBJ2-5 TRBD1 few TRBV5-1 CASRPGQGGETQYF TGCGCCAGCAGACCCGGACAGGGAGGAGAGACCCAGTACTTC
TRBJ2-7 TRBD2 . TRBV28 CASSWGLAGAYEQYF TGTGCCAGCAGTTGGGGACTAGCGGGAGCCTACGAGCAGTACTTC
TRBJ2-7 TRBD2 few TRBV20-1 CSVRGLATYEQYF TGCAGTGTCAGGGGACTAGCGACCTACGAGCAGTACTTC
TRBJ2-7 . . TRBV7-9 CASSPGASGASYEQYF TGTGCCAGCAGCCCCGGTGCCTCGGGGGCCTCCTACGAGCAGTACTTC
TRBJ1-1 . few TRBV12-3/TRBV12-4 CASSLPEGMNTEAFF TGTGCCAGCAGTTTACCTGAAGGGATGAACACTGAAGCTTTCTTT
TRBJ1-2 TRBD1 few TRBV7-3 CASSQGTGVGYGYTF TGTGCCAGCAGCCAAGGGACAGGGGTGGGCTATGGCTACACCTTC
TRBJ2-7 . many TRBV19 CASRAGTLSYEQYF TGTGCCAGTAGAGCCGGGACATTGTCCTACGAGCAGTACTTC
TRBJ1-5 . . TRBV14 CASSQDRGARQPQHF TGTGCCAGCAGCCAAGACCGGGGGGCTCGTCAGCCCCAGCATTTT
TRBJ1-2 . many TRBV29-1 CSVVTVHGYTF TGCAGCGTTGTGACAGTACATGGCTACACCTTC
TRBJ2-6 TRBD2 many TRBV7-8 CASSPGWRGVRSGANVLTF TGTGCCAGCAGCCCGGGCTGGCGGGGGGTACGCTCTGGGGCCAACGTCCTGACTTTC
TRBJ1-4 . few TRBV3-1 CASSQDWGNEKLFF TGTGCCAGCAGCCAAGACTGGGGGAATGAAAAACTGTTTTTT
TRBJ2-6 . few TRBV19 CASNNQVYYSGANVLTF TGTGCCAGTAATAACCAGGTGTATTACTCTGGGGCCAACGTCCTGACTTTC
TRBJ2-1 . . TRBV10-2 CASSEQPATYNEQFF TGCGCCAGCAGTGAGCAGCCAGCCACCTACAATGAGCAGTTCTTC
TRBJ1-1 TRBD1 . TRBV7-2 CASTQGVKNTEAFF TGTGCCAGCACACAGGGGGTTAAGAACACTGAAGCTTTCTTT
TRBJ2-5 . many TRBV29-1 CSVERASLQETQYF TGCAGCGTTGAAAGGGCCAGTTTGCAAGAGACCCAGTACTTC